The TCR beta chain under discussion was sequenced for a study of blood T cell repertoires in COVID-19 (dated by TCRdb to the early 2020s). Some background on the complete study: Samples from collaborators originated in the United States, Italy and Spain and spanned both the acute and convalescent phases of COVID-19. The prospective study material was composed of cDNA or gDNA derived from T cells, B-cell-depleted T cells, or PBMCs. Subjects who had been exposed to COVID-19, were actively infected with it, or had recovered from it provided the deeply sampled blood TCRbeta repertoires that made up the dataset. The repertoires were released in a freely available public database intended as a resource for research on the immune response to SARS-CoV-2. Samples were obtained from the ongoing ImmuneRACE study (first 160 participants) and from over 1,000 subjects provided by 6 global collaborators. Sample metadata almost always included a de-identified subject ID, COVID-19 status, age in years and sex. Where available, HLA class I and class II types were obtained from metadata supplied by the sample provider rather than from assay-based typing.

Whole blood was collected in K2EDTA tubes by collaborating institutions according to the institutions' own protocols. For TCRbeta analysis, collaborator samples were shipped as frozen whole blood, as isolated PBMCs, or as DNA extracted from either sample type. Trimming removed 5 bases from V and 1 base from J, leaving 13 bases between the germline ends. Including the terminal cysteine and phenylalanine, the CDR3 comprises 15 residues. Kept here is only the CDR3 DNA, which spans 45 bases and is read in frame from base 1. According to the germline V gene (reference sequence), CDR1 reads MNHEY and CDR2 reads SMNVEV. The immunoSEQ Assay, a bias-controlled multiplex PCR, was used to amplify TCRbeta CDR3 regions from genomic DNA. In the authors' own workflow: The number of nucleated cells in each sample was estimated by amplification of reference gene primers within the assay. To quantify the absolute abundance of each unique TCRbeta CDR3 rearrangement, sequence reads were collapsed and filtered. For each sample, productive Simpson clonality was calculated as the square root of Simpson's diversity index over productive rearrangements. As stored in TCRdb, this immuneACCESS dataset retains in-frame rearrangements with V and J assigned. A fraction of the clones does not appear; measured against another copy, unresolved V genes explain less than half of the discrepancy, and the remainder lacks a known reason. The V and J calls and clone size come from that table; D and trimming were worked out from the DNA. Counted in this sample were around 58,000 clones; just over 85% of them appeared once. The ten most abundant clones make up about 4.7% of the sample.

Notes on this clone: No cognate antigen has been identified for it. No much larger clonotype is one base removed from it; base qualities were not supplied.

The investigation overall reported the following: The amount of clinical and demographic metadata varied by source and participant and was provided uncurated.

The TCR sequence derives from a human donor in a cohort sampled during active COVID-19. The rearrangement combines TRBV27 with TRBJ2-3; a weak D assignment points to TRBD1 (6 bases agree). The sequencing sample was made of peripheral blood. For the CDR3, the sequence is CASSTPGARTDTQYF. The nucleotides are TGTGCCAGCAGTACCCCAGGGGCCCGCACAGATACGCAGTATTTT.